The T cell receptor (beta chain) under discussion was sequenced for a study of radiotherapy plus CTLA-4 blockade in lung cancer. Study-level information: Across the patients, objective responses occurred in about 19%, and disease control in roughly 31%. General study findings and limits: According to reports, early shifts in blood T cell clones, alongside interferon-beta, forecast response most accurately. Some TCR clones had been derived from tumors. These clones expanded in peripheral blood after radiotherapy plus ipilimumab.

Profiled with immunoSEQ multiplex PCR; TCRdb holds only in-frame clones, not every one. The sample holds about 88,000 clones; about 78% are singletons and the top ten take over 12%. Between the trimmed V and J ends, which lost 4 bases and 4 bases, there was a span of 11 bases. The CDR3 covers 12 residues. Germline-derived CDR1 and CDR2 are SQVTM and ANQGSEA. This clone showed up just once. The antigen remains undetermined. CTLA-4 blockade using ipilimumab, together with focal radiation, was received by patients with chemo-refractory metastatic non-small-cell lung cancer. The receptor was derived from a human donor with non-small cell lung cancer that progressed on radiotherapy plus ipilimumab. V gene TRBV29-1 combines with J gene TRBJ2-7, with D possibly TRBD1 on 5 matching bases. The specimen was peripheral blood, collected from a patient treated with radiotherapy plus ipilimumab. The CDR3 DNA follows: TGCAGCGTTGGGCAGGGTTCGTACGAGCAGTACTTC. Encoded protein: CSVGQGSYEQYF.